The 20 T cell receptor beta chains presented below share a single source sample, sequenced in a study of blood T cell repertoires in COVID-19. Clones were read by immunoSEQ multiplex PCR, and TCRdb kept only the in-frame ones, dropping some. The sample shows 200,000 or so clones, approximately 90% of them seen only once. Input material: peripheral blood. All receptors come from a man aged 25 to 45 with COVID-19, enrolled during active disease.

V is TRBV7-3 and J is TRBJ2-2; 7 bases are a match to TRBD1. The CDR3 is made up of 17 amino acids. The germline V gene encodes CDR1 SGHTA and CDR2 FQGTGA. With V trimmed by 1 base and J by 7 bases, 12 bases remained unmatched. The CDR3 coding sequence is TGTGCCAGCAGCTTAATAGGGGGCGCATCCCTTGGCGGGGAGCTGTTTTTT. Translation gives CASSLIGGASLGGELFF.

The gene calls are TRBV7-2 and TRBJ2-1; the match to TRBD1 covers 7 bases. Per the germline V gene, CDR1 is SGHTA and CDR2 is FQGNSA. This CDR3 is built from 13 residues. J gave up 6 bases and V 6 bases, and 5 bases lay outside the gene matches. DNA for the CDR3: TGTGCCAGCAGGCTAGACAGGGCCAATGAGCAGTTCTTC. Protein sequence: CASRLDRANEQFF.

The chain carries TRBV19 and TRBJ1-1; the D is unclear. Looked up from germline, CDR1 is LNHDA and CDR2 is SQIVND (reference sequence). With 0 bases removed from V and 5 bases from J, the gap between germline ends came to 10 bases. This CDR3 comprises 14 residues. CDR3 nucleotide sequence: TGTGCCAGTAGTATAGAAGCGACGAGGACTGAAGCTTTCTTT. Protein: CASSIEATRTEAFF.

The chain's CDR3 is CATSRAQLANQETQYF. CDR3 in DNA: TGTGCCACCAGCAGAGCGCAACTAGCGAACCAAGAGACCCAGTACTTC. The chain employs TRBV15 and TRBJ2-5, with TRBD2 matching 7 bases. Trimming at V came to 1 base and at J to 0 bases, leaving 5 bases not matched to a gene. The CDR3 runs 16 residues. Looked up from germline, CDR1 is LNHNV and CDR2 is YYDKDF (reference sequence).

The CDR3, as DNA: TGTGCCGGTGGACAGGGCATAGGTGAGCAGTTCTTC. The encoded protein is CAGGQGIGEQFF. This sequence joins TRBV6-6 and TRBJ2-1; TRBD1 aligns across 8 bases. Germline trimming cut 11 bases from V and 9 bases from J; bases unmatched to any gene: 9. The CDR3 sequence is 12 residues long. From germline, CDR1 is MNHNY and CDR2 SVGAGI (reference sequence).

The V and J genes are TRBV7-2 and TRBJ1-1, with TRBD1 matching over 9 bases. V was clipped by 5 bases and J by 4 bases; unmatched bases: 5. CDR3 length equals 14 residues. CDR1 SGHTA and CDR2 FQGNSA come from the germline V gene. In DNA form, the CDR3 reads TGTGCCAGCAGCCCGGGACAGGGTAGCACTGAAGCTTTCTTT. This sequence encodes CASSPGQGSTEAFF.

The chain couples TRBV6-2 or TRBV6-3 to TRBJ2-5; no clear D gene. Germline CDR1 and CDR2: MNHEY and SVGEGT. The V end lost 5 bases, the J end lost 2 bases, and 9 bases lay between the germline ends. The CDR3 runs to 13 residues. This CDR3 reads CASSPLVQETQYF. In nucleotides, the CDR3 is TGTGCCAGCAGTCCACTGGTGCAAGAGACCCAGTACTTC.

The genes are TRBV29-1 and TRBJ2-7, with D unclear. The CDR3 extends over 14 amino acids. V shed 2 bases and J shed 0 bases, with 11 bases lying between them. Per the germline V gene, CDR1 is SQVTM and CDR2 is ANQGSEA. DNA for the CDR3: TGCAGCGTTGAAAACCTACAGATCTCCTACGAGCAGTACTTC. The encoded protein is CSVENLQISYEQYF.

This chain joins TRBV28 and TRBJ1-1; the match to TRBD1 covers 7 bases. CDR3 length equals 15 residues. Germline V CDR1 and CDR2: MDHEN, SYDVKM. J lost 4 bases, V lost 3 bases, and 8 bases had no gene match. The CDR3 sequence: CASSFGGAGGTEAFF. The CDR3 DNA reads TGTGCCAGCAGTTTTGGTGGGGCAGGGGGCACTGAAGCTTTCTTT.

The chain couples TRBV3-1 (or the pseudogene TRBV3-2) to TRBJ2-1; tentative D call: TRBD2 (6 bases). CDR3 length: 16 amino acids. Germline CDR1 and CDR2: LGHDT and YNNKEL (reference sequence). The germline V and J ends were trimmed by 4 bases and 12 bases, with 25 bases remaining between them. The CDR3 reads CASSRLGTANNAGQFF. DNA of the CDR3: TGTGCCAGCAGCCGGCTGGGGACTGCTAACAATGCCGGGCAGTTCTTC.

The rearrangement uses TRBV2 and TRBJ1-2; possibly TRBD1 for D (6 bases). The length of the CDR3 is 13 residues. The V gene lost 7 bases and the J gene lost 1 base, with 10 bases spanning the gap. Germline CDR1 reads SNHLY; CDR2 reads FYNNEI. CDR3 region: CASNYRVNYGYTF. The CDR3 DNA reads as TGTGCCAGCAATTACAGGGTTAACTATGGCTACACCTTC.

This chain joins TRBV28 and TRBJ1-3; D may be TRBD1 (5 bases). Germline V gene data show CDR1 as MDHEN and CDR2 as SYDVKM. The V and J ends lost 2 bases and 5 bases respectively, with 10 bases between them. CDR3 length: 14 residues. CDR3 in DNA: TGTGCCAGCAGTTTAAGGGGAAGTAGAAACACCATATATTTT. It translates to CASSLRGSRNTIYF.

V and J are TRBV19 and TRBJ1-1; D ambiguous. CDR3 length equals 12 residues. Looked up from germline, CDR1 is LNHDA and CDR2 is SQIVND (reference sequence). The V end lost 0 bases, the J end lost 4 bases, and 3 bases lay between the germline ends. The CDR3 loop is CASSIDGTEAFF. CDR3 nucleotides: TGTGCCAGTAGTATAGACGGCACTGAAGCTTTCTTT.

The CDR3 protein is CASSTRDRANYGYTF. CDR3 DNA: TGTGCCAGCAGCACCAGGGACAGAGCTAACTATGGCTACACCTTC. This chain connects TRBV7-9 to TRBJ1-2; 7 nucleotides agree with TRBD1. Germline-derived CDR1 and CDR2 are SEHNR and FQNEAQ (reference sequence). The CDR3 is made up of 15 amino acids. The V segment lost 5 bases and the J segment 0 bases; nucleotides outside the gene matches: 6.

This clone has a count of ten or more. This chain uses TRBV4-2 with TRBJ2-7; D may be TRBD2 (5 bases). This CDR3 contains 15 residues. Trimming took off 3 bases at V and 4 bases at J, with 16 bases between the two ends. Per germline, CDR1 LGHNA and CDR2 YNFKEQ. The CDR3 region has the DNA TGTGCCAGCAGCCATAACCGGGAAAGAGCGTACGAGCAGTACTTC. Translating it yields CASSHNRERAYEQYF.

This clone was recorded once. The chain has TRBV4-1 and TRBJ2-4; 7 positions agree with TRBD1. V was pared by 1 base and J by 0 bases, with 12 bases of the junction left unmatched. Germline V lookup: CDR1 MGHRA, CDR2 YSYEKL. CDR3 length equals 19 residues. For the CDR3, the DNA is TGCGCCAGCAGCCAAGGGAAAGGGGGCGGAAAACTAGCCAAAAACATTCAGTACTTC. Protein sequence: CASSQGKGGGKLAKNIQYF.

The genes are TRBV6-5 and TRBJ2-1; 11 bases line up with TRBD2. Germline V gives CDR1 MNHEY, CDR2 SVGAGI. Trimming cost V 5 bases and J 8 bases; bases outside gene matches: 2. The CDR3 extends over 13 amino acids. The CDR3 bases are TGTGCCAGCAGTCCACTAGCGGGAGATGAGCAGTTCTTC. It yields the protein CASSPLAGDEQFF.

The chain is built from TRBV5-1 and TRBJ2-7; D perhaps matches TRBD2 (6 bases). From germline, CDR1 is SGHRS and CDR2 YFSETQ. This CDR3 region has 14 residues. V gave up 2 bases and J gave up 2 bases, with 11 bases separating them. The chain's CDR3 is CASSFGGETYEQYF. As DNA, the CDR3 is TGCGCCAGCAGCTTTGGCGGGGAAACCTACGAGCAGTACTTC.

The J gene is TRBJ2-7, the V gene TRBV29-1; 8 bases line up with TRBD1. V gave up 7 bases and J gave up 0 bases; unmatched junction bases: 8. The CDR3 length is 14 residues. Germline CDR1 is SQVTM and CDR2 is ANQGSEA. This CDR3 is CSARGQVSSYEQYF. The CDR3 region has the DNA TGCAGCGCTCGGGGACAGGTTAGCTCCTACGAGCAGTACTTC.

The count of this clone is one. The chain recombines TRBV7-3 with TRBJ2-2, with TRBD2 matching 7 bases. CDR1 is SGHTA, CDR2 FQGTGA, per germline. The ends lost 6 bases at V and 2 bases at J; junction bases unmatched: 12. The CDR3 has 17 amino acids. The CDR3 DNA is TGTGCCAGCAGTCTAAGGGGTAGCGGGTTTAACACCGGGGAGCTGTTTTTT. It yields the protein CASSLRGSGFNTGELFF.